This T cell receptor (beta chain) appears in the sequencing data of a study of control samples from healthy donors and cancer patients. TCRdb keeps only in-frame clones here, not all; method: immunoSEQ multiplex PCR. This table has more than 80,000 clones, 85% to 95% appearing once. Germline V gene sequence: CDR1 SGHAT, CDR2 FQNNGV. With V trimmed by 6 bases and J by 3 bases, 3 bases remained unmatched. CDR3 length: 15 amino acids. This clone was seen a handful of times. This chain uses TRBV11-2 with TRBJ2-1, with TRBD2 matching 12 bases. The TCR comes from a man between 18 and 35 years old in good health. Material: blood. CDR3 protein: CASRLTSGSYNEQFF. As DNA, the CDR3 is TGTGCCAGCAGGCTGACTAGCGGGAGCTACAATGAGCAGTTCTTC.